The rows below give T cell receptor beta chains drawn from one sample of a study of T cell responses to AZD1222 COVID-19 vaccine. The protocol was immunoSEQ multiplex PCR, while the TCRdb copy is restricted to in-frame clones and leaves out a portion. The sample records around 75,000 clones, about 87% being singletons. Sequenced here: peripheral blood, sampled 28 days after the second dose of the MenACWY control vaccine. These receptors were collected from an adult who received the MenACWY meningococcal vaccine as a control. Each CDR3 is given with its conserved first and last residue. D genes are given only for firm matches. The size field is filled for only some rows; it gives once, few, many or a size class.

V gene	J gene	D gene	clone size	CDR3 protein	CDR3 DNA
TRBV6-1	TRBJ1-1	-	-	CASSEALPTWTEAFF	TGTGCCAGCAGTGAAGCGCTTCCCACTTGGACTGAAGCTTTCTTT
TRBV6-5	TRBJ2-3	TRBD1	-	CASSYQTGQSTDTQYF	TGTGCCAGCAGTTACCAGACGGGACAGAGCACAGATACGCAGTATTTT
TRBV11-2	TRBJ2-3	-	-	CASSRTDTQYF	TGTGCCAGCAGTCGCACAGATACGCAGTATTTT
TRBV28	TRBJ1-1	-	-	CASTSLVEAFF	TGTGCCAGCACTTCCCTGGTGGAAGCTTTCTTT
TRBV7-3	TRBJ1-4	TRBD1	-	CASSPTGGTNEKLFF	TGTGCCAGCAGCCCTACAGGGGGAACTAATGAAAAACTGTTTTTT
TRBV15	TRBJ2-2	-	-	CATSRGGAGTGELFF	TGTGCCACCAGCAGAGGCGGGGCGGGCACCGGGGAGCTGTTTTTT
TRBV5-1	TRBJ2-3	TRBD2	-	CASSLRTSGGTDTQYF	TGCGCCAGCAGCTTAAGGACTAGCGGGGGCACAGATACGCAGTATTTT
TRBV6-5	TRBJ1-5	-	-	CATQGTANQPQHF	TGTGCCACCCAAGGCACGGCAAATCAGCCCCAGCATTTT
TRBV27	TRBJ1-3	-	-	CASSVTGSSGNTIYF	TGTGCCAGCAGTGTTACAGGGAGCTCTGGAAACACCATATATTTT
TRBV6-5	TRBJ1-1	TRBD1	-	CASSYSTWTGTTEAFF	TGTGCCAGCAGTTACTCAACTTGGACAGGCACGACTGAAGCTTTCTTT
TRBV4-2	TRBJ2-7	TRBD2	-	CASSHPGTSSVYEQYF	TGTGCCAGCAGCCACCCCGGGACTAGCTCCGTCTACGAGCAGTACTTC
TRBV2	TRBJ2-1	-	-	CASTEGGYNEQFF	TGTGCCAGCACCGAAGGGGGTTACAATGAGCAGTTCTTC
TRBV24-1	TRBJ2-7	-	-	CATSDHRDGEQYF	TGTGCCACCAGTGATCACCGGGACGGCGAGCAGTACTTC
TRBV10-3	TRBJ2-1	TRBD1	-	CAISSPGTAYNEQFF	TGTGCCATCAGTAGTCCCGGGACAGCTTACAATGAGCAGTTCTTC
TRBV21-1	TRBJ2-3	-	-	CASSKLGGQPYTDTQYF	TGTGCCAGCAGCAAATTGGGGGGACAGCCCTACACAGATACGCAGTATTTT
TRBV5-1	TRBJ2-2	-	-	CASSLGNTGELFF	TGCGCCAGCAGCTTGGGGAACACCGGGGAGCTGTTTTTT
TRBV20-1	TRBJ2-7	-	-	CSAGQDEQYF	TGCAGTGCCGGCCAAGACGAGCAGTACTTC
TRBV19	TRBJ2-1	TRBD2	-	CASTMRTRFYNEQFF	TGTGCCAGTACGATGCGGACTAGGTTCTACAATGAGCAGTTCTTC
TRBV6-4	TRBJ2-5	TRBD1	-	CASSKTGTDQETQYF	TGTGCCAGCAGCAAAACCGGGACAGACCAAGAGACCCAGTACTTC
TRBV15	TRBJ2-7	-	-	CATSRERGIYEQYF	TGTGCCACCAGCAGAGAGCGGGGTATCTACGAGCAGTACTTC
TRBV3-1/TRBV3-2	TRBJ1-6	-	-	CASSHRTVWGNSPLHF	TGTGCCAGCAGCCACCGGACAGTTTGGGGGAATTCACCCCTCCACTTT
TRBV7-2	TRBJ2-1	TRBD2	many	CASSLGTSGYNEQFF	TGTGCCAGCAGCTTAGGGACTAGCGGATACAATGAGCAGTTCTTC
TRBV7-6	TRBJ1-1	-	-	CASSLVCVQNTEAFF	TGTGCCAGCAGCTTAGTTTGTGTGCAGAACACTGAAGCTTTCTTT
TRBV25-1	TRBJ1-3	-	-	CASSGTGRGNTIYF	TGTGCCAGCAGTGGAACAGGTCGCGGAAACACCATATATTTT
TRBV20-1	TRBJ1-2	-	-	CSAGGSGYTF	TGCAGTGCCGGAGGGTCCGGCTACACCTTC
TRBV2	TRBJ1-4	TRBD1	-	CASTTGEGGFGEKLFF	TGTGCCAGCACCACAGGGGAAGGGGGTTTCGGAGAAAAACTGTTTTTT
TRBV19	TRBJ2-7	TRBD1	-	CASSLTGGLPYEQYF	TGTGCCAGTAGCCTGACAGGGGGCTTGCCCTACGAGCAGTACTTC